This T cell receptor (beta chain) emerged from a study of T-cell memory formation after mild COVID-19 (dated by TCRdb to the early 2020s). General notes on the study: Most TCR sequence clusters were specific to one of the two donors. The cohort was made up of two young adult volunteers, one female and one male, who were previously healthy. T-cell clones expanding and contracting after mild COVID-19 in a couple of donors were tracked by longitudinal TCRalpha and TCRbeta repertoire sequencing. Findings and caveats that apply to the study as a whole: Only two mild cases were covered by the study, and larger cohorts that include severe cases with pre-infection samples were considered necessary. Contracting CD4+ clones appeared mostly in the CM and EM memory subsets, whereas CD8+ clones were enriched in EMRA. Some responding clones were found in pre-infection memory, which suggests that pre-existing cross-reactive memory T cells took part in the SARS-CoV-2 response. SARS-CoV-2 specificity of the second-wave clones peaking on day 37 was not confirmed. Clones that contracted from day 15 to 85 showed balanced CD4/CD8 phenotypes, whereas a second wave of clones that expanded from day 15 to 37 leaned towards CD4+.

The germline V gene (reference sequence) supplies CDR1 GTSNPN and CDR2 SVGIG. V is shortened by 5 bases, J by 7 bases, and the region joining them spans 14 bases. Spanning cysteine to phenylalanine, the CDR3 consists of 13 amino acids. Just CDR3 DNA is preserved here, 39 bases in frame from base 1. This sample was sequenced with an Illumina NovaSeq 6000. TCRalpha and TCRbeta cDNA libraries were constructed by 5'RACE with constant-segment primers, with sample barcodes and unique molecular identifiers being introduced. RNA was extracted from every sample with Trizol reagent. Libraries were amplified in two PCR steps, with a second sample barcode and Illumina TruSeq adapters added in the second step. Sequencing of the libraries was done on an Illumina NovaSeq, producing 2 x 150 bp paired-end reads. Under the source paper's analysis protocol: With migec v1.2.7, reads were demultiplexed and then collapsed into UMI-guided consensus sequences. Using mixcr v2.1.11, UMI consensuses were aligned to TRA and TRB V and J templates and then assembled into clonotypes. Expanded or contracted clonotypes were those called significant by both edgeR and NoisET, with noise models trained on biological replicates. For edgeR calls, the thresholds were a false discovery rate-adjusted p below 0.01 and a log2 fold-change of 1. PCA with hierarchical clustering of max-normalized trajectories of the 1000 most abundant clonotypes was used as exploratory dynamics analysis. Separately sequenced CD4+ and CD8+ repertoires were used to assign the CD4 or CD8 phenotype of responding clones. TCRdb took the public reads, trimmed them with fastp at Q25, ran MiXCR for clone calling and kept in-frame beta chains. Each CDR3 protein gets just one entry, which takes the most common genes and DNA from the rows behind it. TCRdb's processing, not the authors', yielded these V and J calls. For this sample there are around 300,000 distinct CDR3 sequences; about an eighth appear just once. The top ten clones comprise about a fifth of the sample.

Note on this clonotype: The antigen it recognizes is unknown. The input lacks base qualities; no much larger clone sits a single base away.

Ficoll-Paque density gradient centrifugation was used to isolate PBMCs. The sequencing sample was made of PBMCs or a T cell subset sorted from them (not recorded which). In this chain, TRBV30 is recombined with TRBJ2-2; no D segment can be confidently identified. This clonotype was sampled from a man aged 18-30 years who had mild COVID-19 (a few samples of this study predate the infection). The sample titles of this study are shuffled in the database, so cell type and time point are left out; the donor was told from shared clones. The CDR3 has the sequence CAWSTSAIGELFF. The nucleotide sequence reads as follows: TGTGCCTGGTCGACCAGCGCGATCGGGGAGCTGTTTTTT.